This TCR beta chain was captured in a study of T cell responses to AZD1222 COVID-19 vaccine. The study's findings and limits: Rises in breadth and depth of Spike-specific TCRs came after two AZD1222 doses.

This clone was found a few times. Its target is unknown. The germline V gene encodes CDR1 SGHNT and CDR2 YYREEE (reference sequence). The CDR3 spans 13 residues. Deletions cut 0 bases from V and 5 bases from J, with 8 bases between. Method: immunoSEQ multiplex PCR; TCRdb's copy keeps in-frame clones and lacks some. This table has 75,000 to 100,000 clones, 80% to 90% appearing once. The chain couples TRBV5-4 to TRBJ1-2, with D possibly TRBD1 on 6 matching bases. This clonotype originated in an adult in good health. The sample was peripheral blood, taken on day 0 of AZD1222 vaccination. As DNA, the CDR3 is TGTGCCAGCAGCTTGGGTGGGACATATGGCTACACCTTC. Translating it yields CASSLGGTYGYTF.